The rows below give T cell receptor beta chains drawn from one sample of a study of T cell responses to AZD1222 COVID-19 vaccine. Repertoires were generated with immunoSEQ multiplex PCR, while TCRdb's copy carries only in-frame clones and drops some. The sample includes just under 95,000 clones, roughly 90% of them seen just once. Sample: peripheral blood, taken on day 0 of AZD1222 vaccination. These receptors were collected from an adult in good health. Each CDR3 is given with its conserved first and last residue. The size entry is marked missing in some rows and otherwise reads once, few, many or a size class.

v_gene	j_gene	abundance	CDR3aa
TRBV5-7	TRBJ2-2	.	CASAGGPTGELFF
TRBV5-1	TRBJ2-1	.	CASRADGSSYNEQFF
TRBV7-9	TRBJ1-2	once	CASSLQGRDGYTF
TRBV5-6	TRBJ2-7	.	CASSWDLGPTGGGEQYF
TRBV6-1	TRBJ2-3	.	CASSGGRQLQGDTQYF
TRBV5-4	TRBJ2-3	.	CASSLGPRPDTQYF
TRBV28	TRBJ1-4	.	CASSFPRQGIATNEKLFF
TRBV4-2	TRBJ1-4	.	CASSDGTAATNEKLFF
TRBV4-1	TRBJ2-7	.	CASSQDDGTSGVSYEQYF
TRBV18	TRBJ1-2	.	CASSPTSTNYGYTF
TRBV6-2/TRBV6-3	TRBJ1-1	.	CASSYQLGANTEAFF
TRBV7-3	TRBJ2-7	.	CASSLTGGTGFREQYF
TRBV30	TRBJ2-7	.	CASDRLGSYEQYF
TRBV7-6	TRBJ1-1	once	CASSLIMGQRVFTEAFF
TRBV3-1/TRBV3-2	TRBJ1-2	.	CASSQGRSETF
TRBV19	TRBJ1-1	.	CASSAQANTEAFF
TRBV24-1	TRBJ2-7	once	CATSDSGQGTTYEQYF
TRBV12-3/TRBV12-4	TRBJ1-3	once	CASSPQDTIYF
TRBV5-4	TRBJ2-3	.	CASSRTSGDTDTQYF
TRBV5-1	TRBJ1-4	.	CASSLDSFNEKLFF
TRBV7-2	TRBJ1-1	.	CASKESQGMNTEAFF
TRBV6-5	TRBJ1-1	.	CASSYDRARTEAFF
TRBV14	TRBJ1-1	.	CASSPLGLDTEAFF
TRBV5-1	TRBJ2-1	.	CASTVGDEQFF
TRBV20-1	TRBJ2-7	once	CSASPGHGSYEQYF
TRBV27	TRBJ1-6	.	CASSLRGRSSYNSPLHF
TRBV27	TRBJ2-7	.	CASSLARTTIYEQYF
TRBV5-1	TRBJ2-5	.	CASSPEGVVGLETQYF